The T cell receptor (beta chain) described here comes from a study of T cells in women clearing cervical HPV infection. On the study more broadly: No precancer developed; the control's incident HPV16 infection cleared within 12 months. Broader study findings: TRBV6-7 abundance was lower in cases than controls (about 0.099% versus 0.16%). Cases and controls were distinguished at AUC over 0.75 by richness and V genes.

Some clones are missing from TCRdb's copy, which holds only in-frame ones; the method was immunoSEQ multiplex PCR. Recorded here are 25,000 to 35,000 clones; the top ten clones represent about 22%. Germline-derived CDR1 and CDR2 are MGHRA and YSYEKL. This CDR3 comprises 15 residues. Trimming removed 0 bases at V and 5 bases at J, with 10 bases between. MY09/MY11 PCR detected cervical HPV DNA; dot-blot assigned genotypes. Points on this clone: What it recognizes is unknown. The CDR3 end lies 3 residues beyond the end of the read and is filled in from the germline J gene.

This chain uses TRBV4-1 with TRBJ2-2; TRBD2 is a possible D gene (6 bases). The source material was blood buffy coat. This sequence was found in a woman between 18 and 70 years old with a cervical HPV16 infection that either progressed to CIN3+ or cleared (not recorded which). The CDR3 reads CASSQESGWTGELFF. CDR3 bases read: TGCGCCAGCAGCCAAGAGAGCGGGTGGACCGGGGAG.